The next 19 T cell receptor beta chains were all read from a single sample in a study of blood T cells in healthy people across ages. A J-beta primer mix and a sample-barcoded 5' primer were used in a second PCR of about 7 to 12 cycles. TCRdb re-called the 5' RACE reads with MiXCR, one entry per CDR3 protein. The repertoire has fewer than 1.5 million distinct CDR3 sequences, about 40% of them found once; the top ten carry 7% to 9%. The sequenced sample was blood. These receptors all stem from a woman in her late teens or twenties in good health.

This clonotype came up a few times. The chain employs TRBV6-2 or TRBV6-3 and TRBJ2-4; D unclear. Between the trimmed V and J ends, which lost 6 bases and 0 bases, there was a span of 15 bases. This CDR3 has 16 residues. CDR1 is MNHEY and CDR2 is SVGEGT in the germline V gene. CDR3 sequence reads: CASREERSLAKNIQYF. The CDR3 DNA sequence: TGTGCCAGCAGAGAGGAGCGTTCCTTAGCCAAAAACATTCAGTACTTC.

This sequence joins TRBV7-9 and TRBJ2-1; D possibly corresponds to TRBD2 (5 bases). Germline values: CDR1 SEHNR, CDR2 FQNEAQ (reference sequence). The germline V and J ends were trimmed by 3 bases and 0 bases, with 12 bases remaining between them. The CDR3 spans 16 residues. This chain's CDR3 is CASSFYERTSYNEQFF. CDR3 coding DNA: TGTGCCAGCAGCTTTTACGAGCGGACCTCCTACAATGAGCAGTTCTTC.

This chain links TRBV10-3 with TRBJ2-7, with 8 bases identical to TRBD2. Germline-derived CDR1 and CDR2 are ENHRY and SYGVKD. The CDR3 is 13 residues long. V gave up 0 bases and J gave up 9 bases; unmatched junction bases: 4. CDR3 residues: CAISESDLAGQYF. CDR3 sequence (DNA): TGTGCCATCAGTGAGTCGGACCTAGCGGGGCAGTACTTC.

The gene calls are TRBV27 and TRBJ1-6; 7 positions agree with TRBD1. The CDR3 contains 14 residues. Germline V lookup: CDR1 MNHEY, CDR2 SMNVEV (reference sequence). The trim removed 7 bases at V and 7 bases at J, leaving 7 bases unmatched. The CDR3 DNA follows: TGTGCCAGCACAACAGGGGTTTTCAATTCACCCCTCCACTTT. It yields the protein CASTTGVFNSPLHF.

The rearrangement links TRBV28 to TRBJ1-1; 8 bases fit TRBD1. The CDR3 has 15 amino acids. Trimming removed 7 bases from V and 5 bases from J; junction bases left unmatched: 12. Per the germline V gene, CDR1 is MDHEN and CDR2 is SYDVKM. The CDR3 DNA sequence: TGTGCCAGCACCCCTCGGACAGGGTGGAGGACTGAAGCTTTCTTT. Translation gives CASTPRTGWRTEAFF.

V gene TRBV20-1 combines with J gene TRBJ2-7; D is perhaps TRBD1 (6 bases). The length of the CDR3 is 13 residues. The V gene's germline CDR1 is DFQATT and CDR2 SNEGSKA (reference sequence). V shed 5 bases and J shed 1 base, with 12 bases lying between them. In nucleotides, the CDR3 is TGCAGTGCTCCCGACAGGACATCCTACGAGCAGTACTTC. Translated: CSAPDRTSYEQYF.

CDR3 DNA sequence: TGCAGTGCTAGAGATCCTCTAGCGGGGGCATACAATGAGCAGTACTTC. As protein: CSARDPLAGAYNEQYF. The V gene is TRBV20-1, the J gene TRBJ2-7, with TRBD2 matching over 10 bases. Germline assignment: CDR1 DFQATT and CDR2 SNEGSKA (reference sequence). The CDR3 contains 16 residues. Trimming took 0 bases from V and 7 from J; bases not matched to a gene: 12.

This chain's CDR3 is CASTPAEGHEQYF. The CDR3 DNA reads TGTGCCAGCACTCCGGCCGAGGGCCACGAGCAGTACTTC. The J gene is TRBJ2-4, the V gene TRBV6-5, with D perhaps TRBD2 (5 bases). The DNA end lines up better with TRBJ2-7; the J call may be wrong. CDR1 and CDR2 (germline): MNHEY, SVGAGI. The CDR3 is 13 residues long.

The chain combines TRBV6-5 with TRBJ2-1; tentatively, D is TRBD1 (5 bases). Germline CDR1 and CDR2: MNHEY and SVGAGI. This CDR3 comprises 16 residues. The V and J ends lost 2 bases and 3 bases respectively, with 14 bases between them. The CDR3 DNA sequence: TGTGCCAGCAGTTACCTTCAGGGAAGGGGCTACAATGAGCAGTTCTTC. Residues: CASSYLQGRGYNEQFF.

This clonotype was seen a few times. The V gene is TRBV11-2, the J gene TRBJ2-1; either TRBD1 or TRBD2 may fit D (5 bases each). The length of the CDR3 is 15 residues. The V and J ends lost 2 bases and 4 bases respectively, with 12 bases between them. Germline-derived CDR1 and CDR2 are SGHAT and FQNNGV. CDR3 amino acids: CASSLLEGPYNEQFF. As DNA, the CDR3 is TGTGCCAGCAGCTTACTTGAGGGGCCTTACAATGAGCAGTTCTTC. Complete variable domain (other parts from reference TRBV11-2 and TRBJ2-1): EAGVAQSPRYKIIEKRQSVAFWCNPISGHATLYWYQQILGQGPKLLIQFQNNGVVDDSQLPKDRFSAERLKGVDSTLKIQPAKLEDSAVYLCASSLLEGPYNEQFFGPGTRLTVL.

V usage is TRBV27 and J usage is TRBJ2-7; 7 bases match TRBD2. V lost 5 bases, J lost 2 bases, and 6 bases stayed unmatched. The CDR3 contains 14 residues. Germline CDR1 is MNHEY and CDR2 is SMNVEV (reference sequence). The CDR3 here is CASSRTSVPYEQYF. The CDR3 nucleotides are TGTGCCAGCAGTAGGACTAGTGTCCCCTACGAGCAGTACTTC.

The V and J genes are TRBV27 and TRBJ2-3; D is possibly TRBD2 (6 bases). Germline lookup yields CDR1 MNHEY and CDR2 SMNVEV (reference sequence). The CDR3 sequence is 15 residues long. V lost 5 bases and J 1 base, leaving 13 bases between the germline ends. The CDR3, as DNA: TGTGCCAGCAGTCTCCGGGACTCGCGCACAGATACGCAGTATTTT. This encodes CASSLRDSRTDTQYF.

This clonotype turned up a few times. The chain is built from TRBV20-1 and TRBJ2-7, with D uncertain. Germline values: CDR1 DFQATT, CDR2 SNEGSKA (reference sequence). The CDR3 consists of 11 residues. The V end was cut by 4 bases, the J end by 3 bases, with 7 bases between. CDR3 residues: CSAIQRYEQYF. Here the CDR3 DNA reads TGCAGTGCTATTCAACGCTACGAGCAGTACTTC.

V usage is TRBV5-5 and J usage is TRBJ2-3, with a possible D match to TRBD2 (6 bases). V lost 0 bases, J lost 1 base, and 9 bases lay in between. The CDR3 totals 15 residues. Germline lookup yields CDR1 SGHKS and CDR2 YYEKEE (reference sequence). The CDR3 bases are TGTGCCAGCAGCTTGGTGGGACTTGGCACAGATACGCAGTATTTT. This gives the protein CASSLVGLGTDTQYF.

This clonotype showed up just a few times. The rearrangement links TRBV3-1 to TRBJ1-2; TRBD1 agrees at 8 bases. Per the germline V gene, CDR1 is LGHDT and CDR2 is YNNKEL (reference sequence). The V gene end was trimmed by 1 base and the J gene end by 10 bases; junction bases not matched to a gene: 5. The CDR3 length is 13 residues. The CDR3 nucleotides read TGTGCCAGCAGCCAAGGTTCAGGGGGCACCTACACCTTC. Translated, it gives CASSQGSGGTYTF.

This clonotype was detected a few times. This chain links TRBV29-1 with TRBJ2-5; 9 nucleotides match TRBD1. Trimming removed 6 bases from V and 4 bases from J; junction bases left unmatched: 33. This CDR3 comprises 22 residues. Germline V gene lookup returns CDR1 SQVTM and CDR2 ANQGSEA. CDR3 DNA sequence: TGCAGCGTCTCCGGGACGGAAGTAACACTGTGGGGACAGGGCGTGGGGCGAGAGACCCAGTACTTC. It encodes CSVSGTEVTLWGQGVGRETQYF.

This clonotype was detected only a few times. The chain has TRBV6-5 and TRBJ2-7; D gene unclear. Germline CDR1 MNHEY, CDR2 SVGAGI. CDR3 size: 13 residues. V dropped 6 bases and J dropped 7 bases, with 16 bases sitting between them. CDR3 in DNA: TGTGCCAGCAGCCACGGTAGCATTTCTGAGCAGTACTTC. Protein sequence: CASSHGSISEQYF.

The V gene is TRBV28, the J gene TRBJ2-2; 7 bases are shared with TRBD1. Trimming removed 5 bases from V and 4 bases from J; junction bases left unmatched: 7. CDR1 and CDR2 (germline): MDHEN, SYDVKM. The CDR3 contains 15 residues. DNA for the CDR3: TGTGCCAGCAGTCATGGGGACAGAACCACCGGGGAGCTGTTTTTT. Translated: CASSHGDRTTGELFF.

This CDR3 reads CASSYGYQETQYF. CDR3 DNA: TGTGCCAGCAGTTACGGCTACCAAGAGACCCAGTACTTC. This chain joins TRBV6-5 and TRBJ2-5; no clear D gene. CDR3 length: 13 residues. Germline CDR1 is MNHEY and CDR2 is SVGAGI. Trimming pared 2 bases from V and 0 bases from J, leaving 4 bases between.